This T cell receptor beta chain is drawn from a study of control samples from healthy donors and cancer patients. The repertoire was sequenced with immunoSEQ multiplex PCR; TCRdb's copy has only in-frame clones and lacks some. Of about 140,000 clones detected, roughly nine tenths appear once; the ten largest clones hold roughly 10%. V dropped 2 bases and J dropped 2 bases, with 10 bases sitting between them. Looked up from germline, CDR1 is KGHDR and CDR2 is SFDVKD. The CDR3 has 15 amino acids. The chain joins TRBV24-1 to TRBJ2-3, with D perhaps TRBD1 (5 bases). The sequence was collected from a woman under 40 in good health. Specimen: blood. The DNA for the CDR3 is TGTGCCACCAGTGATTCCCGACAGAACACAGATACGCAGTATTTT. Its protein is CATSDSRQNTDTQYF.